This T cell receptor (beta chain) stems from a study of neurological immune-mediated disorders. Germline V gene data show CDR1 as MNHNS and CDR2 as SASEGT. V lost 6 bases, J lost 1 base, and 9 bases lay in between. The CDR3 is 14 residues long. From the 5' RACE reads, TCRdb called clonotypes with MiXCR, one entry per CDR3 protein. Of 35,000 to 55,000 distinct CDR3 sequences listed, around 6% were seen once; the top ten hold about 0.57%. This clonotype was observed at least ten times. The chain couples TRBV6-1 to TRBJ2-2; no firm D call. Material for sequencing was CD4+ T cells from blood. This clonotype originated in a woman between 40 and 55 years old in good health. The CDR3 here is CASRDFENTGELFF. The CDR3 DNA is TGTGCCAGCAGAGACTTTGAGAACACCGGGGAGCTGTTTTTT.